Shown below are 19 T cell receptor beta chains from a single sample sequenced in a study of T cells after yellow fever vaccination. MiXCR was run by TCRdb on the 5' RACE reads, yielding one entry per CDR3 protein. This table has about 120,000 distinct CDR3 sequences, under 9% appearing once. This specimen was CD8+ T cells sorted from PBMCs, taken 45 days after the yellow fever booster vaccination. The receptors here all came from a man aged 25-45 years who received the YFV17D yellow fever vaccine.

With respect to this clonotype: A much bigger clone sits one base away, suggesting this may be a read error. This chain uses TRBV4-3 with TRBJ1-6; D is uncertain. V dropped 1 base and J dropped 7 bases, with 14 bases sitting between them. Germline CDR1 and CDR2: LGHNA and YSLEER. The CDR3 is made up of 16 amino acids. Here the CDR3 DNA reads TGCGCCAGCAGCCAAGCTTTGTGGAGTCAGAATTCACCCCTCCACTTT. Amino acids: CASSQALWSQNSPLHF.

This chain joins TRBV15 and TRBJ2-5, with D hard to call. Germline V gives CDR1 LNHNV, CDR2 YYDKDF (reference sequence). The CDR3 spans 11 residues. The V gene lost 3 bases and the J gene lost 5 bases, with 4 bases spanning the gap. The CDR3 region is CATSRGETQYF. DNA of the CDR3: TGTGCCACCAGCAGGGGGGAGACCCAGTACTTC.

This clonotype has only a few counts. A read error may be the cause here, since a much bigger clone is one base away. This rearrangement joins TRBV13 to TRBJ2-5; 7 nucleotides align to TRBD2. The CDR3 consists of 14 residues. J gave up 1 base and V 3 bases, and 2 bases lay outside the gene matches. Looked up from germline, CDR1 is PRHDT and CDR2 is FYEKMQ (reference sequence). CDR3 DNA sequence: TGTGCCAGCAGCTTCCCGGGGGGCCAAGAGACCCAGTACTTC. Translating gives CASSFPGGQETQYF.

This clonotype was found many times. V is TRBV29-1 and J is TRBJ2-6; TRBD1 aligns across 7 bases. CDR1 is SQVTM, CDR2 ANQGSEA, per germline. This CDR3 contains 16 residues. CDR3 in DNA: TGCACCCCTAGGGGGACAGAACCCTCTGGGGCCAACGTCCTGACTTTC. Translating gives CTPRGTEPSGANVLTF.

The sample holds many counts of this clonotype. This rearrangement joins TRBV10-3 to TRBJ2-3; 8 positions match TRBD1. Germline-derived CDR1 and CDR2 are ENHRY and SYGVKD. This CDR3 spans 15 amino acids. With 2 bases clipped from V and 4 bases from J, the junction kept 5 bases outside the gene matches. The CDR3 reads CAISERQGIADTQYF. The CDR3 DNA follows: TGTGCCATCAGTGAGCGACAGGGGATCGCAGATACGCAGTATTTT.

This clonotype was counted only a few times. The gene calls are TRBV29-1 and TRBJ2-1, with 8 bases identical to TRBD2. The J segment lost 6 bases and the V segment lost 3 bases, leaving 7 bases of the junction unmatched. The CDR3 has 14 amino acids. Germline V gene lookup returns CDR1 SQVTM and CDR2 ANQGSEA. The DNA of the CDR3 is TGCAGCGTTGAGGGAGGGACTAGTGGCAATGAGCAGTTCTTC. Translation: CSVEGGTSGNEQFF.

This clonotype was observed many times. The CDR3 coding sequence is TGTGCCAGCAGTTCCGGGACTACGAGCACAGATACGCAGTATTTT. This translates into CASSSGTTSTDTQYF. V is TRBV27 and J is TRBJ2-3; 7 bases are shared with TRBD2. The CDR3 runs to 15 residues. Germline CDR1 is MNHEY and CDR2 is SMNVEV (reference sequence). Losses at the gene ends were 4 bases for V and 0 bases for J; bases not matched to a gene: 4.

Many counts were recorded for this clonotype. The gene calls are TRBV2 and TRBJ1-3; D gene unclear. With 6 bases removed from V and 0 bases from J, the gap between germline ends came to 6 bases. The germline V gene encodes CDR1 SNHLY and CDR2 FYNNEI. This CDR3 has 13 residues. Here the CDR3 DNA reads TGTGCCAGCAGCGACTACTCTGGAAACACCATATATTTT. Protein product: CASSDYSGNTIYF.

This clonotype was detected many times. The chain is built from TRBV7-9 and TRBJ2-1, with D perhaps matching TRBD2 (6 bases). In germline, CDR1 is SEHNR, CDR2 FQNEAQ (reference sequence). This CDR3 region has 14 residues. Trimming stripped 4 bases from V and 4 bases from J, with 11 bases between. DNA for the CDR3: TGTGCCAGCAGCTCCAGCGGGTATTACAATGAGCAGTTCTTC. Translation: CASSSSGYYNEQFF.

In its sample, this clonotype was seen a few times. This chain joins TRBV30 and TRBJ2-2; 10 bases align to TRBD1. The germline V gene has CDR1 GTSNPN and CDR2 SVGIG (reference sequence). This CDR3 contains 15 residues. Trimming cost V 3 bases and J 4 bases; bases outside gene matches: 5. The CDR3 bases are TGTGCCTGGAGCTCGGGACAGGGGATCACCGGGGAGCTGTTTTTT. Residues: CAWSSGQGITGELFF.

The chain carries TRBV3-1 and TRBJ2-7; D assignment may be TRBD1 or TRBD2 (5 bases each). The CDR3 extends over 15 amino acids. Looked up from germline, CDR1 is LGHDT and CDR2 is YNNKEL (reference sequence). Trimming pared 1 base from V and 4 bases from J, leaving 14 bases between. Here the CDR3 DNA reads TGTGCCAGCAGCCAAGTCCCGGGACGGTCGTACGAGCAGTACTTC. The encoded protein is CASSQVPGRSYEQYF.

This clonotype was seen many times. This chain links TRBV15 with TRBJ2-3; 10 positions match TRBD2. The CDR3 runs 18 residues. The germline V gene encodes CDR1 LNHNV and CDR2 YYDKDF (reference sequence). Losses at the gene ends were 1 base for V and 0 bases for J; bases not matched to a gene: 7. This chain's CDR3 is CATSRGETSGQSTDTQYF. The CDR3 DNA reads as TGTGCCACCAGCAGAGGGGAGACTAGCGGGCAAAGCACAGATACGCAGTATTTT. Full variable domain (remainder filled in from reference TRBV15 and TRBJ2-3): DAMVIQNPRYQVTQFGKPVTLSCSQTLNHNVMYWYQQKSSQAPKLLFHYYDKDFNNEADTPDNFQSRRPNTSFCFLDIRSPGLGDTAMYLCATSRGETSGQSTDTQYFGPGTRLTVL.

This clonotype was counted ten times or more. The CDR3 coding sequence is TGTGCCAGCTCAAGAGCGGGAGAAAAGAATGAGCAGTTCTTC. This gives the protein CASSRAGEKNEQFF. The J gene is TRBJ2-1, the V gene TRBV7-3, with 8 bases aligning to TRBD2. Losses at the gene ends were 8 bases for V and 7 bases for J; bases not matched to a gene: 10. Germline CDR1 and CDR2: SGHTA and FQGTGA. The CDR3 has 14 amino acids.

Points on this clonotype: At one end, the junction sequence differs from germline, possibly due to a read error. The chain recombines TRBV11-2 with TRBJ2-7; TRBD2 agrees at 10 bases. CDR1 is SGHAT, CDR2 FQNNGV, per germline. The CDR3 contains 18 residues. The CDR3 nucleotides read TGTGCCTGCAGTTTCCAGGCTAGCGGGAGCGTAGGGCACTACGAGCAGTACTTC. This translates into CACSFQASGSVGHYEQYF. The variable domain in full, completed from reference TRBV11-2 and TRBJ2-7, reads EAGVAQSPRYKIIEKRQSVAFWCNPISGHATLYWYQQILGQGPKLLIQFQNNGVVDDSQLPKDRFSAERLKGVDSTLKIQPAKLEDSAVYLCACSFQASGSVGHYEQYFGPGTRLTVT.

This clonotype was found many times. The chain employs TRBV3-1 and TRBJ1-1; 7 bases align to TRBD1. V dropped 0 bases and J dropped 0; count of bases not matched to a gene: 7. Germline CDR1 and CDR2: LGHDT and YNNKEL (reference sequence). The CDR3 is 17 residues long. The CDR3 sequence: CASSQDVRDSMNTEAFF. DNA for the CDR3: TGTGCCAGCAGCCAAGATGTAAGGGACAGCATGAACACTGAAGCTTTCTTT.

This clonotype appeared many times. V usage is TRBV20-1 and J usage is TRBJ2-2, with 7 bases lining up with TRBD2. CDR1 and CDR2 (germline): DFQATT, SNEGSKA (reference sequence). The V segment lost 1 base and the J segment 7 bases; nucleotides outside the gene matches: 9. CDR3 length: 15 amino acids. The CDR3 here is CSARVTGGGDGELFF. CDR3 sequence (DNA): TGCAGTGCTAGAGTTACGGGAGGTGGCGACGGGGAGCTGTTTTTT.

This clonotype was detected a few times. The V call is TRBV5-1, the J call TRBJ1-1, with a possible D match to TRBD1 (5 bases). This CDR3 is 14 amino acids long. Germline values: CDR1 SGHRS, CDR2 YFSETQ. Trimming removed 1 base from V and 1 base from J, with 8 bases in between. This chain's CDR3 is CASSLRQPNTEAFF. CDR3 bases: TGCGCCAGCAGCTTGAGACAGCCGAACACTGAAGCTTTCTTT.

This clonotype was picked up many times. The chain joins TRBV9 to TRBJ2-2; D not certain. The CDR3 has 13 residues. Trimming took 3 bases from V and 1 from J, leaving 4 bases between them. Per germline, CDR1 SGDLS and CDR2 YYNGEE. This CDR3 reads CASSDENTGELFF. The CDR3 coding sequence is TGTGCCAGCAGCGACGAGAACACCGGGGAGCTGTTTTTT.

This clonotype was recorded at least ten times. V is TRBV20-1 and J is TRBJ2-1; 7 bases align to TRBD2. Unmatched junction bases numbered 11, after V lost 3 bases and J lost 6 bases. Per germline, CDR1 DFQATT and CDR2 SNEGSKA (reference sequence). The CDR3 spans 15 residues. This CDR3 is CSASPKGLAANEQFF. In DNA, the CDR3 is TGCAGTGCTAGCCCAAAGGGGCTAGCGGCCAATGAGCAGTTCTTC.